This record covers a single T cell receptor (beta chain). These data are taken from a study of blood T cell repertoires in COVID-19. Clones were sequenced by immunoSEQ multiplex PCR, and TCRdb holds only the in-frame ones, with some missing. In the table there are approximately 200,000 clones, approximately 87% of which are singletons. The material sequenced was peripheral blood. The receptor comes from a woman between 45 and 60 years old with acute or convalescent COVID-19.

CDR3 nucleotides: TGCGCCAGCAGCCAAGAGGCAGGGCGAGGGGAGCTGTTTTTT. This gives the protein CASSQEAGRGELFF. The chain links TRBV4-1 to TRBJ2-2, with a weak D call TRBD1 (5 bases). Trimming took off 0 bases at V and 8 bases at J, with 10 bases between the two ends. The germline gives CDR1 MGHRA, CDR2 YSYEKL. CDR3 length: 14 amino acids.